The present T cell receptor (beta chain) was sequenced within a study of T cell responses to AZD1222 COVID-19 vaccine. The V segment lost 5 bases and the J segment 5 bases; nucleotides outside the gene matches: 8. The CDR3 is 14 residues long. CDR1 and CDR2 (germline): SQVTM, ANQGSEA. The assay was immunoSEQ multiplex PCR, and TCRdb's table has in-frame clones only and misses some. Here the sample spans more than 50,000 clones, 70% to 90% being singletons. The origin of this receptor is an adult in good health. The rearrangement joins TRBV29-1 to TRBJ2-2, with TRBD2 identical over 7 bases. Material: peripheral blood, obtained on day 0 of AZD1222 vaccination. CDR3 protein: CSVSRPGGTGELFF. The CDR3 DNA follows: TGCAGCGTTTCGAGGCCGGGGGGAACCGGGGAGCTGTTTTTT.